Each of the 25 T cell receptor beta chains below was sequenced from the same sample in a study of blood T cell repertoires in COVID-19. Generated by immunoSEQ multiplex PCR, the TCRdb table keeps only in-frame clones and is missing some. The top ten hold 6.5% to 7% of the sample, which has over 300,000 clones, 85% to 90% seen once. The sample comprised peripheral blood. These receptors were collected from a man between 18 and 29 years old with active or convalescent COVID-19.

The rearrangement links TRBV24-1 to TRBJ2-3; TRBD2 agrees at 7 bases. CDR1 and CDR2 from the germline V gene are KGHDR and SFDVKD. This CDR3 comprises 17 residues. Losses at the gene ends were 0 bases for V and 4 bases for J; bases not matched to a gene: 9. Here the CDR3 DNA reads TGTGCCACCAGTGATTTGTCTAGCGGACCGGGCTCAGATACGCAGTATTTT. Translated, it gives CATSDLSSGPGSDTQYF.

Regarding this clone: The junction departs from germline at one end; a sequencing error may be responsible. The rearrangement joins TRBV7-7 to TRBJ2-2; D is possibly TRBD2 (6 bases). The CDR3 is 17 residues long. Per germline, CDR1 SSHAT and CDR2 FNYEAQ (reference sequence). The CDR3 region has the DNA TGTGCTAGCAGCTCAGGAGGGCGAGACCACAACACCGGGGAGCTGTTTTTT. It translates to CASSSGGRDHNTGELFF.

V gene TRBV30 combines with J gene TRBJ2-5; no clear D. V was shortened by 3 bases and J by 5 bases, with 13 bases between the two germline ends. CDR1 and CDR2 from the germline V gene are GTSNPN and SVGIG (reference sequence). CDR3 length equals 13 residues. CDR3 in amino acids: CAWRVLRQETQYF. The CDR3, as DNA: TGTGCCTGGAGGGTACTCAGGCAGGAGACCCAGTACTTC.

The CDR3 DNA is TGCGCCAGCAGCTGGGACAGCTATGGCTACACCTTC. It encodes CASSWDSYGYTF. The rearrangement joins TRBV5-1 to TRBJ1-2, with 7 bases lining up with TRBD1. The CDR3 is 12 amino acids. Germline V gives CDR1 SGHRS, CDR2 YFSETQ. Trimming took 3 bases from V and 4 from J; bases not matched to a gene: 0.

The chain uses TRBV10-3 and TRBJ1-2; D is unclear. CDR3 length: 15 amino acids. With 0 bases removed from V and 4 bases from J, the gap between germline ends came to 12 bases. CDR1 is ENHRY, CDR2 SYGVKD, per germline. CDR3 bases: TGTGCCATCAGTGAGTCGAGGGTCTACGGCTATGGCTACACCTTC. Translating gives CAISESRVYGYGYTF.

A remark on this clone: The junction departs from germline at one end; a sequencing error may be responsible. The CDR3 is CASNGGGHVRSGANVLTF. As DNA, the CDR3 is TGTGCCAGCAACGGGGGGGGACACGTCCGCTCTGGGGCCAACGTGCTGACTTTC. The chain uses TRBV28 and TRBJ2-6, with TRBD2 identical over 8 bases. CDR1 MDHEN and CDR2 SYDVKM come from the germline V gene. The CDR3 spans 18 residues.

This clone has just one count. The gene calls are TRBV28 and TRBJ1-2; unclear D gene. The V gene lost 7 bases and the J gene lost 4 bases, with 16 bases spanning the gap. The germline CDR1 and CDR2 sequences are MDHEN and SYDVKM. CDR3 size: 14 residues. The CDR3 protein is CASIAHGGGYGYTF. CDR3 DNA sequence: TGTGCCAGCATCGCCCATGGCGGAGGCTATGGCTACACCTTC.

The chain uses TRBV4-3 and TRBJ2-1; possible D gene TRBD2, 6 bases. V dropped 1 base and J dropped 8 bases, with 15 bases sitting between them. The CDR3 has 15 amino acids. In germline, CDR1 is LGHNA, CDR2 YSLEER. The CDR3, as DNA: TGCGCCAGCAGCCAAGGGGACGGGAGAGGGGATGAGCAGTTCTTC. It specifies CASSQGDGRGDEQFF.

The chain recombines TRBV27 with TRBJ2-5, with D perhaps matching TRBD1 (6 bases). Germline V gene lookup returns CDR1 MNHEY and CDR2 SMNVEV (reference sequence). The V end lost 2 bases, the J end lost 0 bases, and 10 bases lay between the germline ends. The CDR3 sequence is 15 residues long. Written as DNA, the CDR3 is TGTGCCAGCAGTTTAGCAGGGGCGAACCAAGAGACCCAGTACTTC. Translating gives CASSLAGANQETQYF.

The genes are TRBV5-1 and TRBJ2-3, with D perhaps TRBD2 (6 bases). CDR1 and CDR2 from the germline V gene are SGHRS and YFSETQ. Between the trimmed V and J ends, which lost 0 bases and 0 bases, there was a span of 11 bases. This CDR3 region has 16 residues. CDR3 residues: CASSLAVSGSTDTQYF. Written as DNA, the CDR3 is TGCGCCAGCAGCTTGGCCGTGAGCGGGAGCACAGATACGCAGTATTTT.

The chain carries TRBV7-9 and TRBJ1-4; 8 nucleotides match TRBD1. Per germline, CDR1 SEHNR and CDR2 FQNEAQ (reference sequence). V lost 8 bases, J lost 7 bases, and 6 bases stayed unmatched. CDR3 size: 13 residues. The CDR3, as DNA: TGTGCCAGCCTCGGACAGGGAATTGAAAAACTGTTTTTT. Protein: CASLGQGIEKLFF.

The rearrangement links TRBV14 to TRBJ1-1; D is possibly TRBD1 (5 bases). The CDR3 covers 17 residues. The germline V gene encodes CDR1 SGHDN and CDR2 FVKESK. Trimming shortened V by 1 base and J by 4 bases, and 19 bases separated the two germline ends. The CDR3 protein is CASSQAVGEGRGTEAFF. The DNA for the CDR3 is TGTGCCAGCAGCCAAGCTGTGGGGGAGGGACGAGGCACTGAAGCTTTCTTT.

This chain links TRBV12-3 or TRBV12-4 with TRBJ1-4; D uncertain. The CDR3 has 12 residues. The V gene lost 4 bases and the J gene lost 8 bases, with 8 bases spanning the gap. CDR3 nucleotide sequence: TGTGCCAGCAGTTCGCCCGAGGAAAAACTGTTTTTT. Translating gives CASSSPEEKLFF.

This chain links TRBV19 with TRBJ2-7, with D possibly matching TRBD2 (5 bases). V lost 5 bases and J lost 7, with 24 bases in between. Germline CDR1 and CDR2: LNHDA and SQIVND (reference sequence). The CDR3 has 16 residues. Here the CDR3 reads CASSLVLTAGQREQYF. The CDR3 bases are TGTGCCAGTAGTCTGGTACTGACGGCGGGCCAGAGAGAGCAGTACTTC.

This clone has only one observation. The DNA of the CDR3 is TGTGCCAGCAGCTTAGTGGGGGCCCAAGAGACCCAGTACTTC. It codes for CASSLVGAQETQYF. The chain employs TRBV11-2 and TRBJ2-5; the D gene is possibly TRBD1 (6 bases). The CDR3 is made up of 14 amino acids. V lost 1 base and J 1 base, leaving 7 bases between the germline ends. The V gene's germline CDR1 is SGHAT and CDR2 FQNNGV.

Only one count was recorded for this clone. The chain recombines TRBV27 with TRBJ2-7; 9 nucleotides align to TRBD1. Germline V CDR1 and CDR2: MNHEY, SMNVEV (reference sequence). The V and J ends lost 7 bases and 4 bases, in that order; junction bases with no gene match: 11. This CDR3 comprises 15 residues. The CDR3 sequence: CASNPVRTGEYEQYF. In DNA form, the CDR3 reads TGTGCCAGCAACCCAGTTCGGACAGGGGAGTACGAGCAGTACTTC.

The genes are TRBV6-6 and TRBJ2-2; 10 positions agree with TRBD2. Germline V gives CDR1 MNHNY, CDR2 SVGAGI (reference sequence). The CDR3 spans 16 residues. V gave up 5 bases and J gave up 5 bases; unmatched junction bases: 8. CDR3 residues: CASSRPSGGLTGELFF. For the CDR3, the DNA is TGTGCCAGCAGTCGACCTAGCGGGGGTTTGACCGGGGAGCTGTTTTTT.

This chain joins TRBV5-3 and TRBJ1-2; D gene uncertain. TRBV5-3 is given ORF status, its function remaining uncertain. There are 13 residues in the CDR3. V lost 0 bases and J 4 bases, leaving 7 bases between the germline ends. Here the CDR3 DNA reads TGTGCCAGAAGCTTGGCAGGCTTCTATGGCTACACCTTC. Its translation: CARSLAGFYGYTF.

This chain links TRBV6-2 or TRBV6-3 with TRBJ1-2; D uncertain. V was shortened by 5 bases and J by 5 bases, with 21 bases between the two germline ends. The CDR3 has 16 amino acids. Germline V lookup: CDR1 MNHEY, CDR2 SVGEGT. The CDR3 region is CASSLLMAGGEYGYTF. CDR3 sequence (DNA): TGTGCCAGCAGTCTTCTTATGGCAGGAGGTGAATATGGCTACACCTTC.

The rearrangement joins TRBV7-6 to TRBJ2-7; a weak D match, TRBD2 (5 bases). Germline V gene lookup returns CDR1 SGHVS and CDR2 FNYEAQ. CDR3 length equals 15 residues. V shed 0 bases and J shed 7 bases, with 16 bases lying between them. The CDR3 DNA reads TGTGCCAGCAGCTTAGCCCAGTCCCGGTCGGGAGAGCAGTACTTC. This codes for CASSLAQSRSGEQYF.

V gene TRBV3-1 (or the pseudogene TRBV3-2) combines with J gene TRBJ1-5; D not resolved. Trimming stripped 0 bases from V and 7 bases from J, with 10 bases between. The CDR3 spans 14 residues. In germline, CDR1 is LGHDT, CDR2 YNNKEL (reference sequence). CDR3 sequence: CASSQELEGQPQHF. CDR3 DNA sequence: TGTGCCAGCAGCCAAGAGCTAGAAGGCCAGCCCCAGCATTTT.

On this clone: Other DNA sequences of this sample code for an identical CDR3. The chain has TRBV6-2 or TRBV6-3 and TRBJ1-5; 7 bases agree with TRBD1. The CDR3 runs 13 residues. The germline gives CDR1 MNHEY, CDR2 SVGEGT. Unmatched junction bases numbered 2, after V lost 5 bases and J lost 4 bases. CDR3 sequence (DNA): TGTGCCAGCAGTAGACAGGGAAATCAGCCCCAGCATTTT. Protein: CASSRQGNQPQHF.

This rearrangement joins TRBV5-7 to TRBJ2-3; TRBD1 is a possible D gene (6 bases). TRBV5-7 is treated as an ORF (open reading frame) with a function not yet certain. Trimming took off 4 bases at V and 0 bases at J, with 9 bases between the two ends. The CDR3 extends over 14 amino acids. Here the CDR3 DNA reads TGTGCCAGCAGCCACAGGGTGAGCACAGATACGCAGTATTTT. This encodes CASSHRVSTDTQYF.

The genes are TRBV7-2 and TRBJ1-6, with 8 bases aligning to TRBD1. After removal of 2 bases from V and 0 bases from J, the junction contained 6 bases not matched to a gene. Germline V gene data show CDR1 as SGHTA and CDR2 as FQGNSA. The CDR3 is 18 amino acids. This CDR3 is CASSLPTGESSYNSPLHF. CDR3 in DNA: TGTGCCAGCAGCTTACCGACAGGGGAAAGCTCCTATAATTCACCCCTCCACTTT.

The V call is TRBV28, the J call TRBJ2-2; D is unresolved. V lost 6 bases to trimming and J lost 2 bases, with 10 bases between them. The CDR3 is made up of 14 amino acids. The germline V gene encodes CDR1 MDHEN and CDR2 SYDVKM. The CDR3 reads CASRVAGNTGELFF. In DNA form, the CDR3 reads TGTGCCAGCAGGGTCGCAGGCAACACCGGGGAGCTGTTTTTT.